Shown below are 9 T cell receptor beta chains from a single sample sequenced in a study of cytomegalovirus exposure and HLA in healthy donors. The PCR had 60 Vbeta and 13 Jbeta primers. This table comes from immunoSEQ multiplex PCR, and its TCRdb copy is limited to in-frame clones, with some not included. The sample carries about 120,000 clones, roughly 80% recorded once. The sample was PBMCs. These receptors were obtained from a man aged 25-40 years in good health and CMV-seronegative.

The chain uses TRBV28 and TRBJ1-1; D ambiguous. Deletions cut 7 bases from V and 0 bases from J, with 9 bases between. Per germline, CDR1 MDHEN and CDR2 SYDVKM. This CDR3 has 13 amino acids. CDR3 bases: TGTGCCAGCACGGAGCTGATGAACACTGAAGCTTTCTTT. Translation: CASTELMNTEAFF.

V is TRBV5-1 and J is TRBJ2-5, with D perhaps matching TRBD1 (5 bases). The CDR3 runs to 13 residues. CDR1 is SGHRS, CDR2 YFSETQ, per germline. V was shortened by 6 bases and J by 7 bases, with 16 bases between the two germline ends. The CDR3 DNA sequence: TGCGCCAGCACCCGACAGTCTATCGGGACCCAGTACTTC. Translation gives CASTRQSIGTQYF.

The J gene is TRBJ1-4, the V gene TRBV10-3, with 8 bases fitting TRBD1. From germline, CDR1 is ENHRY and CDR2 SYGVKD. CDR3 length equals 15 residues. V was clipped by 4 bases and J by 3 bases; unmatched bases: 4. In DNA, the CDR3 is TGTGCCATCAGTGGATCAGGGGGCCCTAATGAAAAACTGTTTTTT. Amino acid sequence: CAISGSGGPNEKLFF.

The V gene is TRBV20-1, the J gene TRBJ2-7, with TRBD1 matching 8 bases. The trim removed 8 bases at V and 6 bases at J, leaving 6 bases unmatched. Looked up from germline, CDR1 is DFQATT and CDR2 is SNEGSKA (reference sequence). The CDR3 length is 11 residues. DNA of the CDR3: TGCAGTACTGACAGGGGTACCGAGCAGTACTTC. This gives the protein CSTDRGTEQYF.

This chain joins TRBV5-1 and TRBJ2-5; D might be TRBD2 (5 bases). Germline CDR1 SGHRS, CDR2 YFSETQ. The CDR3 runs 14 residues. Between the trimmed V and J ends, which lost 3 bases and 4 bases, there was a span of 13 bases. The CDR3 sequence is CASSSGSIGETQYF. DNA for the CDR3: TGCGCCAGCAGCTCGGGGAGTATCGGAGAGACCCAGTACTTC.

A word on this clone: The conserved final phenylalanine or tryptophan is absent from the CDR3, which likely points to a read error. The chain has TRBV27 and TRBJ2-3; 9 nucleotides match TRBD2. The V segment lost 5 bases and the J segment 2 bases; nucleotides outside the gene matches: 8. CDR3 length equals 16 residues. Germline V gene lookup returns CDR1 MNHEY and CDR2 SMNVEV (reference sequence). The DNA for the CDR3 is TGTGCCAGCAGTCCTCTTAGCGGGGGATTCACAGATACGCAGTATTTG. Protein product: CASSPLSGGFTDTQYL.

The CDR3 sequence is CSVAQNQGRYGYTF. DNA of the CDR3: TGCAGCGTCGCACAAAACCAGGGGCGCTATGGCTACACCTTC. The chain has TRBV29-1 and TRBJ1-2; possibly TRBD1 for D (6 bases). The germline V gene encodes CDR1 SQVTM and CDR2 ANQGSEA. This CDR3 spans 14 amino acids. Trimming removed 6 bases from V and 4 bases from J, with 18 bases in between.

This chain joins TRBV18 and TRBJ2-5; TRBD2 matches 9 bases. V shed 5 bases and J 4 bases; nucleotides not matched to a gene: 14. Germline V lookup: CDR1 KGHSH, CDR2 LQKENI. The CDR3 length is 17 residues. The CDR3 region is CASSSLSGGGAGETQYF. The CDR3 region has the DNA TGTGCCAGCTCATCCCTTTCCGGCGGGGGGGCCGGAGAGACCCAGTACTTC.

A word on this clone: Other DNA sequences in the same sample also yield this CDR3. The chain couples TRBV28 to TRBJ1-2, with D unresolved. The ends were cut back, 2 bases at V and 2 bases at J, with 6 bases in the middle. The CDR3 covers 13 residues. The germline V gene encodes CDR1 MDHEN and CDR2 SYDVKM. The CDR3 DNA follows: TGTGCCAGCAGTTTAGTTTCGAACTATGGCTACACCTTC. Protein product: CASSLVSNYGYTF.